This T cell receptor beta chain was captured by sequencing in a study of T cell responses to AZD1222 COVID-19 vaccine. Whole-study findings and limits: The study found vaccine-associated CD4 TCRs spanning spike, dominant at 160-218 and 743-854. Donors in the cohort were predominantly white British and more often female, and clonal diversity was possibly underestimated.

With respect to this clone: Antigen specificity is unknown.

The V gene lost 3 bases and the J gene lost 0 bases, with 9 bases spanning the gap. The CDR3 loop spans 15 amino acids. In germline, CDR1 is LNHDA, CDR2 SQIVND (reference sequence). Samples with a second dose at about 4 or about 12 weeks were pooled together. Sequencing used immunoSEQ multiplex PCR; TCRdb keeps in-frame clones, though not all of them. The sample gives 86,000 or so clones, around 90% of which show up once; around 10% is in the top ten. The V and J genes are TRBV19 and TRBJ2-1; D is undetermined. Sample: peripheral blood, taken 28 days after the second AZD1222 dose. This clonotype originated in an adult who received the AZD1222 COVID-19 vaccine. CDR3 amino acids: CASSMGLSSYNEQFF. The DNA for the CDR3 is TGTGCCAGTAGTATGGGCCTCAGCTCCTACAATGAGCAGTTCTTC.